This TCR beta chain was obtained from a study of T cells in Graves' hyperthyroidism and ophthalmopathy. Germline CDR1 and CDR2: ENHRY and SYGVKD. Between the trimmed V and J ends, which lost 3 bases and 3 bases, there was a span of 11 bases. The CDR3 totals 15 residues. Diagnostic decisions used clinical symptoms, serum thyroxine and TRAb, thyroid ultrasound and orbital computed tomography. TCR beta CDR3 sequences were amplified from RNA transcripts. Using the HTBI primer set, a first-round RT-PCR was run on the TCR CDR3. MiXCR, run by TCRdb on the multiplex PCR reads, gives a single entry per CDR3 protein. The data show approximately 300,000 distinct CDR3 sequences, approximately 16% seen once.

The genes are TRBV10-3 and TRBJ2-2; a weak D match, TRBD2 (6 bases). The sample consisted of blood. The receptor's source is a man aged 25-45 years with Graves' hyperthyroidism. CDR3 loop: CAISDQGGDTGELFF. The CDR3, as DNA: TGTGCCATCAGTGATCAGGGAGGTGACACCGGGGAGCTGTTTTTT.